This entry lists 22 T cell receptor beta chains sequenced from one sample in a study of shared clonotypes between healthy human individuals. Profiled with immunoSEQ multiplex PCR; TCRdb holds only in-frame clones, not every one. The table records about 120,000 clones, around two thirds of them present only once. Sequenced sample: memory CD8+ T cells sorted from blood. Sample subset: CD45RO+ cells pooled with CCR7-negative TemRA cells. The receptors here all came from a woman aged 25 to 45 in good health.

The chain recombines TRBV12-5 with TRBJ1-4; D is perhaps TRBD1 (6 bases). Per germline, CDR1 LGHNT and CDR2 FRNRAP. V was trimmed by 2 bases and J by 11 bases, leaving 18 bases between them. This CDR3 comprises 15 residues. The CDR3 region has the DNA TGTGCTAGTGGTTTGTTACACAGGGTAGGGAGGAAACTGTTTTTT. Protein product: CASGLLHRVGRKLFF.

The chain carries TRBV5-1 and TRBJ2-7; TRBD1 aligns across 7 bases. This CDR3 has 13 residues. Germline V gene lookup returns CDR1 SGHRS and CDR2 YFSETQ. V shed 3 bases and J 4 bases; nucleotides not matched to a gene: 4. Here the CDR3 reads CASSWGQLYEQYF. The CDR3 bases are TGCGCCAGCAGCTGGGGACAGCTGTACGAGCAGTACTTC. The whole variable domain, filled in from reference TRBV5-1 and TRBJ2-7, reads KAGVTQTPRYLIKTRGQQVTLSCSPISGHRSVSWYQQTPGQGLQFLFEYFSETQRNKGNFPGRFSGRQFSNSRSEMNVSTLELGDSALYLCASSWGQLYEQYFGPGTRLTVT.

The J gene is TRBJ2-5, the V gene TRBV29-1; D might be TRBD2 (5 bases). The V gene's germline CDR1 is SQVTM and CDR2 ANQGSEA. This CDR3 spans 13 amino acids. The V end was cut by 2 bases, the J end by 2 bases, with 9 bases between. For the CDR3, the DNA is TGCAGCGTTGAAAGGACTCATCAAGAGACCCAGTACTTC. Translation: CSVERTHQETQYF.

V is TRBV27 and J is TRBJ2-1; 9 bases are a match to TRBD2. The junction had 7 bases not matched to a gene; V was cut back by 4 bases and J by 0 bases. In germline, CDR1 is MNHEY, CDR2 SMNVEV (reference sequence). This CDR3 is 17 amino acids long. For the CDR3, the DNA is TGTGCCAGCAGTTCATCGACTAGCGGACCCTCCTACAATGAGCAGTTCTTC. It is translated as CASSSSTSGPSYNEQFF.

The rearrangement links TRBV6-5 to TRBJ2-6; D unclear. V lost 5 bases, J lost 0 bases, and 5 bases lay in between. This CDR3 spans 14 amino acids. Looked up from germline, CDR1 is MNHEY and CDR2 is SVGAGI. The CDR3 loop reads CASSGVSGANVLTF. As DNA, the CDR3 is TGTGCCAGCAGTGGGGTCTCTGGGGCCAACGTCCTGACTTTC.

This clone was recorded at least ten times. The chain links TRBV7-9 to TRBJ2-7; perhaps D is TRBD1 or TRBD2 (6 bases each). Per germline, CDR1 SEHNR and CDR2 FQNEAQ (reference sequence). Trimming removed 8 bases at V and 0 bases at J, with 11 bases between. The CDR3 contains 13 residues. The CDR3: CASGGTSSYEQYF. For the CDR3, the DNA is TGTGCCAGCGGAGGGACAAGCTCCTACGAGCAGTACTTC. Full variable domain (remainder filled in from reference TRBV7-9 and TRBJ2-7): DTGVSQNPRHKITKRGQNVTFRCDPISEHNRLYWYRQTLGQGPEFLTYFQNEAQLEKSRLLSDRFSAERPKGSFSTLEIQRTEQGDSAMYLCASGGTSSYEQYFGPGTRLTVT.

The rearrangement uses TRBV4-1 and TRBJ2-6; the D gene is possibly TRBD1 (5 bases). Germline-derived CDR1 and CDR2 are MGHRA and YSYEKL. The CDR3 runs 18 residues. Deletions cut 4 bases from V and 3 bases from J, with 19 bases between. The CDR3 nucleotides are TGCGCCAGCAGCCGTACAATATCAGGGAATGGTGGGGCCAACGTCCTGACTTTC. Protein: CASSRTISGNGGANVLTF.

This chain joins TRBV7-2 and TRBJ2-7, with D perhaps matching TRBD1 or TRBD2 (5 bases each). V lost 4 bases and J 7 bases, leaving 14 bases between the germline ends. The CDR3 has 13 residues. Germline CDR1 SGHTA, CDR2 FQGNSA. CDR3 DNA sequence: TGTGCCAGCAGCTCTTATTCGGGGACGGAGCAGTACTTC. Amino acids: CASSSYSGTEQYF.

This chain uses TRBV6-1 with TRBJ2-7; TRBD2 aligns across 11 bases. Unmatched junction bases numbered 6, after V lost 5 bases and J lost 3 bases. Germline CDR1 is MNHNS and CDR2 is SASEGT. The CDR3 has 15 residues. CDR3 sequence reads: CASSSRTSGLYEQYF. DNA for the CDR3: TGTGCCAGCAGTTCCCGGACTAGCGGGCTCTACGAGCAGTACTTC.

The rearrangement joins TRBV27 to TRBJ2-7; D remains ambiguous. The CDR3 totals 14 residues. Trimming took off 5 bases at V and 1 base at J, with 12 bases between the two ends. Per the germline V gene, CDR1 is MNHEY and CDR2 is SMNVEV (reference sequence). CDR3 protein: CASSPLGRSYEQYF. In nucleotides, the CDR3 is TGTGCCAGCAGTCCGCTTGGAAGGTCCTACGAGCAGTACTTC.

The gene calls are TRBV7-8 and TRBJ2-7; D call uncertain. This CDR3 spans 13 amino acids. Germline-derived CDR1 and CDR2 are SGHVS and FQNEAQ. V was shortened by 2 bases and J by 2 bases, with 7 bases between the two germline ends. CDR3 DNA: TGTGCCAGCAGCTTACTTAGGGCCTACGAGCAGTACTTC. This sequence encodes CASSLLRAYEQYF.

The chain uses TRBV4-3 and TRBJ2-3; D is ambiguous. The CDR3 is 17 amino acids. Germline CDR1 is LGHNA and CDR2 is YSLEER. V dropped 0 bases and J dropped 9 bases, with 22 bases sitting between them. The CDR3 sequence: CASSQDRVVGPSRTQYF. The CDR3 DNA follows: TGCGCCAGCAGCCAAGATAGGGTCGTGGGCCCGTCTCGCACGCAGTATTTT.

The chain combines TRBV10-3 with TRBJ1-5, with D maybe TRBD1 (5 bases). Germline-derived CDR1 and CDR2 are ENHRY and SYGVKD. V lost 8 bases, J lost 6 bases, and 14 bases lay in between. CDR3 length: 13 residues. In DNA, the CDR3 is TGTGCCATCGGAGCAGGGTCCATTCAGCCCCAGCATTTT. The encoded protein is CAIGAGSIQPQHF.

This chain links TRBV10-3 with TRBJ2-1; perhaps TRBD2 as D (6 bases). V was cut by 10 bases and J by 4 bases, with 14 bases left in between. The CDR3 consists of 13 residues. Germline assignment: CDR1 ENHRY and CDR2 SYGVKD. The CDR3 is CASMGLTYNEQFF. CDR3 DNA: TGTGCCAGCATGGGACTTACGTACAATGAGCAGTTCTTC.

The V gene is TRBV18, the J gene TRBJ2-6; 7 positions match TRBD2. Per the germline V gene, CDR1 is KGHSH and CDR2 is LQKENI. The V gene end was trimmed by 6 bases and the J gene end by 1 base; junction bases not matched to a gene: 15. This CDR3 spans 19 amino acids. CDR3 residues: CASSQDPWAGESGANVLTF. CDR3 in DNA: TGTGCCAGCTCCCAAGACCCCTGGGCGGGAGAATCTGGGGCCAACGTCCTGACTTTC.

This clone was found a few times. The J gene is TRBJ2-7, the V gene TRBV25-1; no firm D call. The CDR3 is 15 amino acids. CDR1 and CDR2 (germline): MGHDK, SYGVNS. V lost 5 bases and J lost 5, with 19 bases in between. CDR3 sequence reads: CASSQSSQTSHEQYF. The CDR3 bases are TGTGCCAGCAGTCAGTCAAGTCAGACGTCCCACGAGCAGTACTTC.

This clone was seen many times. The gene calls are TRBV29-1 and TRBJ1-1, with D maybe TRBD1 (5 bases). The CDR3 spans 12 residues. CDR1 is SQVTM and CDR2 is ANQGSEA in the germline V gene. V shed 6 bases and J shed 10 bases, with 18 bases lying between them. The CDR3 region has the DNA TGCAGCGTCAAGGCGGGGGAGTTACGAGCTTTCTTT. It yields the protein CSVKAGELRAFF.

The V call is TRBV4-1, the J call TRBJ2-5; no clear D gene. The assigned J gene may be wrong: the sequence end matches TRBJ2-7 better. The length of the CDR3 is 14 residues. The germline V gene has CDR1 MGHRA and CDR2 YSYEKL. The CDR3 spells CASSQVLGYYEQYF. In nucleotides, the CDR3 is TGCGCCAGCAGCCAAGTATTAGGATACTACGAGCAGTACTTC.

The chain employs TRBV5-4 and TRBJ2-7; 8 bases map to TRBD1. Germline trimming cut 4 bases from V and 1 base from J; bases unmatched to any gene: 10. Germline CDR1 and CDR2: SGHNT and YYREEE (reference sequence). The CDR3 is 16 residues long. The CDR3 here is CASSQEDRESSYEQYF. CDR3 nucleotides: TGTGCCAGCAGCCAAGAGGACAGGGAGTCGTCCTACGAGCAGTACTTC.

Worth noting for this clone: Being one base from a much bigger clone, this may be a read error. This chain connects TRBV5-5 to TRBJ1-5, with D perhaps TRBD1 (6 bases). Germline CDR1 SGHKS, CDR2 YYEKEE (reference sequence). The CDR3 is 15 residues long. V was clipped by 1 base and J by 2 bases, with 10 bases between them. In DNA, the CDR3 is TGTGCCAGCAGCTTGAGGGCAGGGGGCAATCAGCCCCAGCATTTT. Protein sequence: CASSLRAGGNQPQHF.

This chain connects TRBV4-2 to TRBJ1-4; no firm D call. This CDR3 is built from 18 residues. Germline CDR1 and CDR2: LGHNA and YNFKEQ. V dropped 1 base and J dropped 6 bases, with 21 bases sitting between them. As DNA, the CDR3 is TGTGCCAGCAGCCAAGGCGTTCTCCAGGATAGCCAGGATGAAAAACTGTTTTTT. It specifies CASSQGVLQDSQDEKLFF.

This clone was recorded a few times. The chain links TRBV6-4 to TRBJ2-2; a possible D gene is TRBD1 (6 bases). Germline CDR1 is MRHNA and CDR2 is SNTAGT. This CDR3 comprises 15 residues. The ends were cut back, 3 bases at V and 5 bases at J, with 13 bases in the middle. The CDR3 coding sequence is TGTGCCAGCAGTGATGACAGGACACAAACCGGGGAGCTGTTTTTT. Protein: CASSDDRTQTGELFF.